This section outlines one T cell receptor (beta chain) sequence together with its context. This clonotype has a count of ten or more. There is no known antigen for this receptor. Per-base qualities were not stored, and no clone one base away is much larger. The data derive from a study of T cells in Graves' hyperthyroidism and ophthalmopathy (dated by TCRdb to about 2019). Some background on the complete study: Peripheral blood samples were taken at the time of initial diagnosis, prior to any treatment. To identify distinguishing TCR V-J signatures, a discovery cohort of 90 to 100 patients was used, comprising 40 to 45 with Graves' ophthalmopathy and some 60 with stable Graves' hyperthyroidism. Whether ophthalmopathy could be predicted prospectively was tested in an independent validation cohort made up of roughly 19 hyperthyroidism patients plus 17 patients who later progressed to ophthalmopathy. The 90 or so discovery patients were randomly split 7:3 into training and test sets. The study also compared thyroid tissue and blood T-cell repertoires from a handful of Graves' hyperthyroidism patients. Once sampling was done, hyperthyroidism patients were given methimazole at a starting dose of 30 mg daily, whereas ophthalmopathy patients were given high-dose intravenous methylprednisolone. The paper describes TCR Vbeta CDR3 sequencing of some 130 peripheral blood samples, made up of 43 ophthalmopathy patients, some 80 hyperthyroidism patients and 17 progressor patients.

Results and caveats for the whole study, not just this receptor: Sample size was not statistically predetermined, and investigators were not blinded to group allocation. In validation, progression to ophthalmopathy was predicted by the model with approximately 67% sensitivity and about 72% specificity, a median of about 6.4 months before onset. Most expanded thyroid clonotypes (frequency above 0.001) were also detected in blood, suggesting blood repertoires may reflect thyroid immune responses. Ophthalmopathy was separated from stable hyperthyroidism by a 13 V-J signature model, with over 85% sensitivity and approximately 81% specificity obtained in cross-validation and 80%/75% obtained in testing.

The TCR beta CDR3 regions were amplified from RNA transcripts. For the first round of RT-PCR on the TCR CDR3, the HTBI primer set was used together with the Qiagen OneStep RT-PCR kit. The libraries were constructed in a second round of multiplex PCR and then size-selected and purified. Paired-end sequencing of the libraries was performed with 100 bp reads on an Illumina HiSeq2000. Per the source publication's procedure: SOAPnuke was used to process the raw data, with reads discarded if the reads contained adapters or uncalled bases, had a mean Phred below 15, or lacked an exact constant-primer or identifier match. High-quality paired reads were merged with COPE v1.2.5, and unique nucleotide sequences were defined as clonotypes. MiTCR v1.1 was used to align the clonotypes against IMGT TRBV, TRBD and TRBJ reference segments. The analysis was restricted to V-J combinations with a frequency above 0.0001, which together covered roughly 99% of the repertoires. The TCS score was defined as the ratio of F50 (clonal expansion) to E x V (chaos), calculated using BLOSUM62-based TCRdist between CDR3 peptides within each V-J. Welch's t-statistics and random forest reduced several hundred V-J features to 13, which were used in a naive Bayes classifier (R e1071). The public reads were reanalyzed by TCRdb: fastp trimming at Q25, MiXCR alignment, in-frame beta chains only. For every CDR3 protein sequence, its rows merge into one entry that carries the most common genes and DNA. It is TCRdb's table, rather than the study itself, that gives the V and J calls and clone size. This sample holds some 400,000 distinct CDR3 sequences; about 18% were observed only once. About 3.7% of the sample belongs to the ten largest clones.

Graves' hyperthyroidism was defined as stable when no progression to ophthalmopathy occurred over 18 months of follow-up. Hyperthyroidism patients were newly diagnosed, had a disease duration of under 2 months, and were aged 18 to 65 years. The study excluded patients with uncontrolled infections, other autoimmune diseases, pregnancy or lactation. Diagnoses were established on the basis of clinical symptoms, serum thyroxine and TRAb, thyroid ultrasound, and orbital computed tomography. PBMCs were isolated from about 9.1 ml of fresh peripheral blood by Ficoll-Paque density gradient centrifugation. Total RNA was extracted with Trizol reagent, and quality was checked on an Agilent 2100 Bioanalyzer. The CDR3 runs 16 amino acids, cysteine and phenylalanine included. Left in the record is the CDR3 DNA by itself, 48 bases read in frame from the first base. Looking up the germline V gene yields CDR1 MDHEN and CDR2 SYDVKM. Trimmed from V: 4 bases; trimmed from J: 6 bases; junction bases lacking a gene match: 10.

This receptor was identified in a woman younger than 35 with Graves' hyperthyroidism. Sequencing was performed on blood. This chain is built from TRBV28 and TRBJ2-7, with 12 central nucleotides matching TRBD1. Read as DNA, the sequence is TGTGCCAGCAGTTACGCGGGACAGGGGGCGCCCTTCGAGCAGTACTTC. Protein translation: CASSYAGQGAPFEQYF.